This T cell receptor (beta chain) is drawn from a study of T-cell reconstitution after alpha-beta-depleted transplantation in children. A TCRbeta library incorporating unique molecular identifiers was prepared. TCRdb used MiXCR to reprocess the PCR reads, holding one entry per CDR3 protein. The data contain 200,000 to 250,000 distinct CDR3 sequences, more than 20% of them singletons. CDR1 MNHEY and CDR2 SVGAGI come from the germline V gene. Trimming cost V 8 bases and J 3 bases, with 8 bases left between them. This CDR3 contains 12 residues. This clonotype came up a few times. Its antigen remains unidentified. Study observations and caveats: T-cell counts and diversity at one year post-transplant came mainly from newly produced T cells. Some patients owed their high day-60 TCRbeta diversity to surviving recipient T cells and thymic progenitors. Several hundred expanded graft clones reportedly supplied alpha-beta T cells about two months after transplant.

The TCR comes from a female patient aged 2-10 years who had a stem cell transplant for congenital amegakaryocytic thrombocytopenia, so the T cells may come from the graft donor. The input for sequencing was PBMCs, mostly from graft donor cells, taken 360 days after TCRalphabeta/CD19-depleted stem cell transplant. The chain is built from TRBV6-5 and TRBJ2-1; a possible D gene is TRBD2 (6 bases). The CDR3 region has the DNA TGTGCCAGCGTGCGGGACTACAATGAGCAGTTCTTC. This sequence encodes CASVRDYNEQFF.